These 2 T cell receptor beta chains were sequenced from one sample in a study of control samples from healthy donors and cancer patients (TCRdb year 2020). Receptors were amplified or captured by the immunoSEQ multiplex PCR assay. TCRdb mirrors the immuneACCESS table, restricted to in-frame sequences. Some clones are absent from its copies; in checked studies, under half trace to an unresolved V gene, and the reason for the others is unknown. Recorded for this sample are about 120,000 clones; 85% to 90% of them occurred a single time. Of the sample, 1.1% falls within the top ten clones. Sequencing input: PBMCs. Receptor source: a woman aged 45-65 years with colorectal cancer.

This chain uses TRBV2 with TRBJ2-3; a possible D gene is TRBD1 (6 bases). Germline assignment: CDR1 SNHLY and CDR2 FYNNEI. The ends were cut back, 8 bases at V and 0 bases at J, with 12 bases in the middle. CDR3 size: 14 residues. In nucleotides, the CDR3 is TGTGCCAGCCTTAGGGACACCAGCACAGATACGCAGTATTTT. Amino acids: CASLRDTSTDTQYF.

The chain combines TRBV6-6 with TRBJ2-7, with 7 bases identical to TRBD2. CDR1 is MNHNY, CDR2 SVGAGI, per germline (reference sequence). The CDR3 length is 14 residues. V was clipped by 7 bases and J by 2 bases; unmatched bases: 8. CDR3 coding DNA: TGTGCCAGCAAAGGAGGGACTATAACCTACGAGCAGTACTTC. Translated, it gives CASKGGTITYEQYF.